Listed here are 25 T cell receptor beta chains from one sample, sequenced in a study of cytomegalovirus exposure and HLA in healthy donors. 13 Jbeta primers and 60 Vbeta primers were used for the PCR. Generated by immunoSEQ multiplex PCR, the TCRdb table keeps only in-frame clones and is missing some. The sample has approximately 88,000 clones, under 80% seen once. Material for sequencing was PBMCs. The source is a man aged 18 to 30 in good health and CMV-seropositive.

The rearrangement links TRBV18 to TRBJ2-7; weak D call: TRBD1 (5 bases). The V gene lost 1 base and the J gene lost 2 bases, with 9 bases spanning the gap. The CDR3 runs to 14 residues. In germline, CDR1 is KGHSH, CDR2 LQKENI. The CDR3: CASSPLDRTYEQYF. The DNA for the CDR3 is TGTGCCAGCTCACCACTCGACAGAACCTACGAGCAGTACTTC.

This clone is a singleton in its sample. The chain carries TRBV29-1 and TRBJ2-7; 8 bases align to TRBD1. The J segment lost 4 bases and the V segment lost 8 bases, leaving 13 bases of the junction unmatched. CDR1 and CDR2 from the germline V gene are SQVTM and ANQGSEA. The CDR3 runs to 14 residues. This chain's CDR3 is CSRRIQGAEYEQYF. The CDR3 nucleotides are TGCAGCAGGAGGATCCAGGGGGCTGAATACGAGCAGTACTTC.

The chain links TRBV20-1 to TRBJ2-5, with D uncertain. The CDR3 spans 11 residues. Trimming stripped 6 bases from V and 2 bases from J, with 7 bases between. CDR1 and CDR2 from the germline V gene are DFQATT and SNEGSKA (reference sequence). As DNA, the CDR3 is TGCAGTGCAATCCTTCAAGAGACCCAGTACTTC. Amino acids: CSAILQETQYF.

This clone occurred a few times. The chain couples TRBV5-1 to TRBJ2-6; D unclear. The CDR3 has 14 amino acids. With 0 bases removed from V and 4 bases from J, the gap between germline ends came to 5 bases. Germline loops: CDR1 SGHRS, CDR2 YFSETQ. In DNA, the CDR3 is TGCGCCAGCAGCTTGGACCGGGGGGCCAACGTCCTGACTTTC. Protein product: CASSLDRGANVLTF. Full variable domain (remainder filled in from reference TRBV5-1 and TRBJ2-6): KAGVTQTPRYLIKTRGQQVTLSCSPISGHRSVSWYQQTPGQGLQFLFEYFSETQRNKGNFPGRFSGRQFSNSRSEMNVSTLELGDSALYLCASSLDRGANVLTFGAGSRLTVL.

J is TRBJ2-7 and V is TRBV10-1, with 12 bases fitting TRBD2. This CDR3 is 17 amino acids long. CDR1 is WNHNN, CDR2 SYGVQD, per germline (reference sequence). J was trimmed by 0 bases and V by 2 bases; bases with no gene match: 5. The CDR3 loop reads CASSEGTGLAGSYEQYF. CDR3 in DNA: TGCGCCAGCAGTGAGGGCACGGGACTAGCGGGCTCCTACGAGCAGTACTTC.

J is TRBJ1-1 and V is TRBV4-2; D not resolved. Germline V gene data show CDR1 as LGHNA and CDR2 as YNFKEQ. CDR3 size: 15 residues. The V end lost 2 bases, the J end lost 1 base, and 11 bases lay between the germline ends. Here the CDR3 DNA reads TGTGCCAGCAGCCAACCCTCCGGGGAGAACACTGAAGCTTTCTTT. Amino acids: CASSQPSGENTEAFF.

This rearrangement joins TRBV6-5 to TRBJ2-2; weak D call: TRBD2 (6 bases). V was clipped by 1 base and J by 1 base, with 10 bases between them. CDR3 length equals 16 residues. Germline lookup yields CDR1 MNHEY and CDR2 SVGAGI. CDR3 nucleotide sequence: TGTGCCAGCAGTTACTTGGCGGGGATGAACACCGGGGAGCTGTTTTTT. It translates to CASSYLAGMNTGELFF.

V and J are TRBV6-1 and TRBJ1-2; 9 nucleotides line up with TRBD1. Germline lookup yields CDR1 MNHNS and CDR2 SASEGT. Trimming at V came to 7 bases and at J to 8 bases, leaving 8 bases not matched to a gene. The CDR3 covers 13 residues. The CDR3 DNA is TGTGCCAGCACCGTACAGGGGGCTCGGGGCTACACCTTC. Translation: CASTVQGARGYTF.

The chain carries TRBV5-6 and TRBJ1-5, with TRBD1 matching over 8 bases. Losses at the gene ends were 4 bases for V and 3 bases for J; bases not matched to a gene: 9. In germline, CDR1 is SGHDT, CDR2 YYEEEE. The CDR3 has 16 residues. The CDR3 region is CASSRGQESPNQPQHF. The CDR3 DNA is TGTGCCAGCAGCCGGGGACAGGAGTCTCCCAATCAGCCCCAGCATTTT.

V is TRBV6-5 and J is TRBJ2-5, with D perhaps TRBD2 (5 bases). This CDR3 spans 13 amino acids. CDR1 and CDR2 (germline): MNHEY, SVGAGI. V shed 0 bases and J shed 4 bases, with 6 bases lying between them. DNA for the CDR3: TGTGCCAGCAGTTACTCGAGCGGAGAGACCCAGTACTTC. Its protein product is CASSYSSGETQYF.

J is TRBJ2-1 and V is TRBV28; 10 nucleotides agree with TRBD2. Unmatched junction bases numbered 9, after V lost 6 bases and J lost 7 bases. The germline CDR1 and CDR2 sequences are MDHEN and SYDVKM. CDR3 length equals 15 residues. The CDR3 here is CASSLAGVVENEQFF. The CDR3 DNA is TGTGCCAGCAGCCTAGCGGGAGTAGTCGAAAATGAGCAGTTCTTC.

The chain is built from TRBV5-1 and TRBJ2-3; 7 bases fit TRBD1. This CDR3 is built from 15 residues. V lost 0 bases to trimming and J lost 6 bases; unmatched junction nucleotides: 7. Per the germline V gene, CDR1 is SGHRS and CDR2 is YFSETQ. The CDR3 sequence: CASSLEPGQHDTQYF. The CDR3 DNA reads TGCGCCAGCAGCTTGGAACCGGGACAGCACGATACGCAGTATTTT.

The rearrangement uses TRBV29-1 and TRBJ2-7, with 10 bases matching TRBD2. The CDR3 length is 15 residues. From germline, CDR1 is SQVTM and CDR2 ANQGSEA. Trimming removed 2 bases from V and 3 bases from J; junction bases left unmatched: 7. CDR3 sequence: CSVELAGVGDYEQYF. The DNA for the CDR3 is TGCAGCGTTGAACTAGCGGGAGTCGGAGACTACGAGCAGTACTTC.

The CDR3 nucleotides are TGTGCCAGCAGTCCAGGAGGTGAAAAACTGTTTTTT. Its protein product is CASSPGGEKLFF. The rearrangement links TRBV28 to TRBJ1-4; D remains ambiguous. Germline V gene lookup returns CDR1 MDHEN and CDR2 SYDVKM. Trimming shortened V by 5 bases and J by 7 bases, and 8 bases separated the two germline ends. CDR3 length equals 12 residues.

The chain joins TRBV19 to TRBJ1-2; D gene unclear. The CDR3 contains 14 residues. Germline loops: CDR1 LNHDA, CDR2 SQIVND (reference sequence). Trimming took 1 base from V and 2 from J, leaving 8 bases between them. The CDR3 sequence: CASSIVGRNYGYTF. CDR3 nucleotides: TGTGCCAGTAGTATAGTAGGGAGGAACTATGGCTACACCTTC.

With respect to this clone: At one end, the junction sequence differs from germline, possibly due to a read error. J is TRBJ2-7 and V is TRBV29-1; possible D gene TRBD2, 7 bases. Looked up from germline, CDR1 is SQVTM and CDR2 is ANQGSEA. The CDR3 is 12 amino acids. CDR3 in amino acids: CSVEEGGHEQYF. The CDR3 coding sequence is TGCAGCGTAGAAGAGGGGGGGCACGAGCAGTACTTC.

The chain is built from TRBV2 and TRBJ1-5; D is undetermined. CDR1 is SNHLY and CDR2 is FYNNEI in the germline V gene. This CDR3 is 12 amino acids long. The V end was cut by 3 bases, the J end by 3 bases, with 3 bases between. This chain's CDR3 is CASSDYNQPQHF. In DNA, the CDR3 is TGTGCCAGCAGTGATTACAATCAGCCCCAGCATTTT.

The chain uses TRBV5-1 and TRBJ2-1, with D possibly matching TRBD2 (5 bases). Trimming took off 0 bases at V and 4 bases at J, with 8 bases between the two ends. This CDR3 spans 14 amino acids. Germline V gives CDR1 SGHRS, CDR2 YFSETQ. CDR3 nucleotides: TGCGCCAGCAGCTTGGGCCGGGAATACAATGAGCAGTTCTTC. Its protein is CASSLGREYNEQFF.

The chain combines TRBV19 with TRBJ2-7; maybe TRBD2 (5 bases). Germline V gene data show CDR1 as LNHDA and CDR2 as SQIVND (reference sequence). The CDR3 length is 13 residues. V was clipped by 7 bases and J by 1 base, with 11 bases between them. CDR3 coding DNA: TGTGCCAGTACGAGGGCCGGATCCTACGAGCAGTACTTC. Residues: CASTRAGSYEQYF.

This rearrangement joins TRBV28 to TRBJ1-2; tentative D call: TRBD1 (5 bases). The CDR3 covers 14 residues. The germline V gene has CDR1 MDHEN and CDR2 SYDVKM. V lost 3 bases, J lost 8 bases, and 16 bases lay in between. In nucleotides, the CDR3 is TGTGCCAGCAGTTTCGGCGCGGGGCACAGGGGCTACACCTTC. It yields the protein CASSFGAGHRGYTF.

The V gene is TRBV9, the J gene TRBJ2-7; D perhaps matches TRBD2 (6 bases). The CDR3 runs 15 residues. Germline V lookup: CDR1 SGDLS, CDR2 YYNGEE. Trimming cost V 0 bases and J 2 bases, with 12 bases left between them. The CDR3 DNA sequence: TGTGCCAGCAGCGTAGGAGGGACTGTAACCTACGAGCAGTACTTC. The encoded protein is CASSVGGTVTYEQYF.

This rearrangement joins TRBV7-9 to TRBJ2-1, with TRBD2 matching over 10 bases. After removal of 2 bases from V and 5 bases from J, the junction contained 6 bases not matched to a gene. Germline values: CDR1 SEHNR, CDR2 FQNEAQ (reference sequence). The CDR3 covers 16 residues. The CDR3 reads CASSLNPLAGDNEQFF. In nucleotides, the CDR3 is TGTGCCAGCAGCTTAAATCCCCTAGCGGGAGACAATGAGCAGTTCTTC.

This clone was counted a single time. This sequence joins TRBV7-6 and TRBJ1-5; D unclear. This CDR3 has 13 amino acids. V gave up 2 bases and J gave up 10 bases, with 12 bases separating them. Per the germline V gene, CDR1 is SGHVS and CDR2 is FNYEAQ. The CDR3 region is CASSLKVGRPQHF. In DNA form, the CDR3 reads TGTGCCAGCAGCTTAAAAGTCGGTCGACCCCAGCATTTT.

The chain has TRBV6-5 and TRBJ1-2; TRBD1 might be the D (6 bases). The CDR3 totals 15 residues. Trimming shortened V by 0 bases and J by 4 bases, and 12 bases separated the two germline ends. Per germline, CDR1 MNHEY and CDR2 SVGAGI. CDR3 protein: CASSYSPTGIYGYTF. In DNA form, the CDR3 reads TGTGCCAGCAGTTACTCTCCGACAGGTATCTATGGCTACACCTTC.

The chain is built from TRBV6-1 and TRBJ2-7, with 9 positions matching TRBD2. Germline V gene sequence: CDR1 MNHNS, CDR2 SASEGT. The CDR3 has 14 amino acids. The V segment lost 6 bases and the J segment 2 bases; nucleotides outside the gene matches: 5. This CDR3 is CASRSSGATYEQYF. The CDR3 DNA is TGTGCCAGCAGGTCTAGCGGGGCCACCTACGAGCAGTACTTC.